This T cell receptor beta chain was identified during a study of memory CD4+ T cells and cytomegalovirus serostatus. TCRdb's copy holds only in-frame clones and misses some; the assay was immunoSEQ multiplex PCR. The top ten hold 1.5% to 2% of the sample, which has some 50,000 clones, around 80% seen once. Single viable CD3+CD4+CD8-CD45RO+ cells were sorted as the memory CD4+ T cells. Serostatus was set by detecting CMV pp150, pp28, p38, p52 IgG. This clone was seen only a few times. Other nucleotide sequences in the sample specify the same CDR3. The germline V gene encodes CDR1 SGHRS and CDR2 YFSETQ. V trimming: 4 bases; J trimming: 0 bases; junction bases outside the gene matches: 8. The CDR3 runs 18 residues.

This chain connects TRBV5-1 to TRBJ2-7; TRBD2 matches at 15 bases. Sequencing used memory CD4+ T cells from blood. This TCR derives from an adult in good health and CMV-seronegative. CDR3 nucleotides: TGCGCCAGCAGCCAGCCGGGACTAGCGGGGGGCTACTCCTACGAGCAGTACTTC. This gives the protein CASSQPGLAGGYSYEQYF.